In its sample, the clone carrying this T cell receptor beta chain was seen many times. This record belongs to a study of T-cell reconstitution after alpha-beta-depleted transplantation in children. The V and J ends lost 5 bases and 2 bases, in that order; junction bases with no gene match: 4. This CDR3 has 14 residues. CDR1 and CDR2 from the germline V gene are SQVTM and ANQGSEA. As it was prepared, the TCRbeta library received unique molecular identifiers. TCRdb reprocessed the PCR reads with MiXCR, giving one entry per CDR3 protein. The table shows around 600,000 distinct CDR3 sequences, with about 10% occurring only once.

The sequences come from PBMCs from the stem cell graft donor, collected from the stem cell graft. The source is a human donor who donated a stem cell graft to a child with acute myeloid leukemia. The V call is TRBV29-1, the J call TRBJ2-3, with 10 bases that match TRBD2. The DNA of the CDR3 is TGCAGCGTTTCTAGCGGGAGAGACACAGATACGCAGTATTTT. Protein: CSVSSGRDTDTQYF.